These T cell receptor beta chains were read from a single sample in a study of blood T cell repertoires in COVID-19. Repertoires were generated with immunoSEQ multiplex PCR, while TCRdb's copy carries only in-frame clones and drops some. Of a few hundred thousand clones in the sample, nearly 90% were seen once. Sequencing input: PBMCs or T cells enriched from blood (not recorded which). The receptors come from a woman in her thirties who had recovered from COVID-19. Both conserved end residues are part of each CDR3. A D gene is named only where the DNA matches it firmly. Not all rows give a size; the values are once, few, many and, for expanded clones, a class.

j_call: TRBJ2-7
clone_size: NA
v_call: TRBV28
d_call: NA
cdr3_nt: TGTGCCAGCAGAGGGGTGGGGCCCCGAGTGTTTTTATACGAGCAGTACTTC
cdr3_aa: CASRGVGPRVFLYEQYF

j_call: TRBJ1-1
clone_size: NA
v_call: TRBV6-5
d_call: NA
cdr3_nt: TGTGCCAGCAGTTACTTCCCCGGGGTCCCAAACACTGAAGCTTTCTTT
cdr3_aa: CASSYFPGVPNTEAFF

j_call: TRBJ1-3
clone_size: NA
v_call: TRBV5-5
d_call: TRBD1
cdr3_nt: TGTGCCAGCAGCTTTGGGACAGCCTCTGGAAACACCATATATTTT
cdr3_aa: CASSFGTASGNTIYF

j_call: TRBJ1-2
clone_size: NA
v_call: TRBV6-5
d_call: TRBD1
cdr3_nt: TGTGCCAGCAGGGTAACAGGGGGCTATGGCTACACCTTC
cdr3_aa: CASRVTGGYGYTF

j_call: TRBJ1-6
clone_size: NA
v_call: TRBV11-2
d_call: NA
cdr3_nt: TGTGCCAGCAGCCCCCGGGTTAGCTCCTATAATTCACCCCTCCACTTT
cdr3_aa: CASSPRVSSYNSPLHF

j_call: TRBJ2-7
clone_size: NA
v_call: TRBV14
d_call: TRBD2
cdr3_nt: TGTGCCAGCAGCCACAATAGCGGGAGAAAAAGTGGGGGGGCTCCCTACGAGCAGTACTTC
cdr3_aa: CASSHNSGRKSGGAPYEQYF

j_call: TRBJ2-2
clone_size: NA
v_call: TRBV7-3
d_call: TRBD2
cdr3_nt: TGTGCCAGCAGCTTAACTGGGAGGGCTAGCGCAGCCGCCGGGGAGCTGTTTTTT
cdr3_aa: CASSLTGRASAAAGELFF

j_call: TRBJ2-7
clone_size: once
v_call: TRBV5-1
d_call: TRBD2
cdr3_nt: TGCGCCAGCAGCTTGGCCGGCGGGACTAGGGACGAGCAGTACTTC
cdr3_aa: CASSLAGGTRDEQYF

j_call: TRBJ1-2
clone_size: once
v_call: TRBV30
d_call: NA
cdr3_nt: TGTGCCTGGGCCTCCGGGAGGGGCTTCGGCTACACCTTC
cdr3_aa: CAWASGRGFGYTF

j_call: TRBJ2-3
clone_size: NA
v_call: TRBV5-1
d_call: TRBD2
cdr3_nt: TGCGCCAGCAGCTTGGGGACTAGCGGGGGCCCTGGCCATATCCAGTATTTT
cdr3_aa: CASSLGTSGGPGHIQYF

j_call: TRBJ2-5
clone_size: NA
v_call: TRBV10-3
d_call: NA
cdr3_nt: TGTGCCATCAGTGACGGGGAAGAGACCCAGTACTTC
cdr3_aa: CAISDGEETQYF

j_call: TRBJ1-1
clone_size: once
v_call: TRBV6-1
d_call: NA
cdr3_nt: TGTGCCAGCAGTGTGGGCAGCATTGGTGGGTTCACTGAAGCTTTCTTT
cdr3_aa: CASSVGSIGGFTEAFF

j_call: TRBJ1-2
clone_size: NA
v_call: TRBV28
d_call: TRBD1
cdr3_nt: TGTGCCGCTTGCCAAACTCAGGGGACAGGGGGCTTTGGCTACACCTTC
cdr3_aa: CAACQTQGTGGFGYTF

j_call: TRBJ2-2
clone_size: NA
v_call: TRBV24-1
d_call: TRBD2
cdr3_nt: TGTGCCACCAGTGACCTGCGGGGGGCGAACACCGGGGAGCTGTTTTTT
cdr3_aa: CATSDLRGANTGELFF

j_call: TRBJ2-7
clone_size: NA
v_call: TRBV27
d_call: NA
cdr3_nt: TGTGCCAGCAGTTTTGGCAGGGTGGAAAACGAGCAGTACTTC
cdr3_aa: CASSFGRVENEQYF

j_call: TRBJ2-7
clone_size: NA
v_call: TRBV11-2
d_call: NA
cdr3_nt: TGTGCCAGCAGCTTAGACGATGGAGATTACGAGCAGTACTTC
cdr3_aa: CASSLDDGDYEQYF

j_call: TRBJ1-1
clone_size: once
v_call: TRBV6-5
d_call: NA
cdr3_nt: TGTGCCAGCAGTTACTCGGAGGTGAACACTGAAGCTTTCTTT
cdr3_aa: CASSYSEVNTEAFF

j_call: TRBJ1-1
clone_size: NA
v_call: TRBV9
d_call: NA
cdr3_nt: TGTGCCAGCAGCGTACGCAGTTCGAACACTGAAGCTTTCTTT
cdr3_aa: CASSVRSSNTEAFF

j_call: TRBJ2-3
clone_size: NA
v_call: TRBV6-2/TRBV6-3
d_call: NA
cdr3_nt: TGTGCCAGCAGTTACTCGAGAAGCCTTGGCACAGATACGCAGTATTTT
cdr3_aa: CASSYSRSLGTDTQYF

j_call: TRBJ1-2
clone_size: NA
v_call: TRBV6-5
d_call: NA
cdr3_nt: TGTGCCAGCAGTTACTCGCCCAGGGCCCTCAATGGCTACACCTTC
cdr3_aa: CASSYSPRALNGYTF

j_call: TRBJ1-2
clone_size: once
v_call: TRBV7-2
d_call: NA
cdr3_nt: TGTGCCAGCAGCTTACCGGGCAGGGCTTATGGCTACACCTTC
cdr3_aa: CASSLPGRAYGYTF

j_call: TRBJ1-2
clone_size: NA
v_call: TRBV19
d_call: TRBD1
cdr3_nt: TGTGCCAGTAGCCCTGACGGCCCCCGACAGGGGAGTTATGGCTACACCTTC
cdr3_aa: CASSPDGPRQGSYGYTF

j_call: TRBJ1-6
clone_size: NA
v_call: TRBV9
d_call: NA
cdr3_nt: TGTGCCAGCAGCGTAGAGCGGCCAAATTCACCCCTCCACTTT
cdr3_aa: CASSVERPNSPLHF

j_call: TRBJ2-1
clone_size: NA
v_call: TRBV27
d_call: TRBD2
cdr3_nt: TGTGCCAGCACCCCGACTAGCCGAAGAAACAATGAGCAGTTCTTC
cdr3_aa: CASTPTSRRNNEQFF

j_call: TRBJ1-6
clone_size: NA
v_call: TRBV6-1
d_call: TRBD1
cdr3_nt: TGTGCCAGCAGTGAACCAACAGGGGGTCTTAATTCACCCCTCCACTTT
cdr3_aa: CASSEPTGGLNSPLHF

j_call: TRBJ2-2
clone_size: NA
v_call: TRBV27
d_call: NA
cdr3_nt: TGTGCCAGCAGTTTAGACTCCCGGGAGCTGTTTTTT
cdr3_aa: CASSLDSRELFF

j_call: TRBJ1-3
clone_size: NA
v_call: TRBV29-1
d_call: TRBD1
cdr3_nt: TGCAGCGTTGGGGGGGACAGGGCTGGAAACACCATATATTTT
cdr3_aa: CSVGGDRAGNTIYF

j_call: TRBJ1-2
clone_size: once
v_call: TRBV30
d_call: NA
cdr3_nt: TGTGCCTGGAGCAGATACTATGGCTACACCTTC
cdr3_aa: CAWSRYYGYTF

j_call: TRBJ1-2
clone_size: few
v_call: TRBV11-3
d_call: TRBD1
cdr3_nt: TGTGCCAGCAGCTCCCCCGGACAGGGCCGGTTTGGAGGCTACACCTTC
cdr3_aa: CASSSPGQGRFGGYTF

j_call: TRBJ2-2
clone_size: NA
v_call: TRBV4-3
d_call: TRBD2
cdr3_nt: TGCGCCAGCAGCCAAGGAGCGGGGGAGAACACCGGGGAGCTGTTTTTT
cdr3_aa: CASSQGAGENTGELFF

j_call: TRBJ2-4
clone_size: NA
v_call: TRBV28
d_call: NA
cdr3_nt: TGTGCCAGCAGGACGGGGGACCAGGTGAACAAAAACATTCAGTACTTC
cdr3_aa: CASRTGDQVNKNIQYF

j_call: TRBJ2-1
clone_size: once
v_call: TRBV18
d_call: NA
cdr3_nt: TGTGCCAGCTCACGGTGGACAGAATCTTACAATGAGCAGTTCTTC
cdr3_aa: CASSRWTESYNEQFF

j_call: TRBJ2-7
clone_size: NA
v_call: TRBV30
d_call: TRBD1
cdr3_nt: TGTGCCTCCCCGGGACAGGGGGCCCACGAGCAGTACTTC
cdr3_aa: CASPGQGAHEQYF

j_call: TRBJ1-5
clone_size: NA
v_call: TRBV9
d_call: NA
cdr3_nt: TGTGCCAGCAGCTCTGAAGCAGGGGATCAGCCCCAGCATTTT
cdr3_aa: CASSSEAGDQPQHF

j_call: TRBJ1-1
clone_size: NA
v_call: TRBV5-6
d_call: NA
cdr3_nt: TGTGCCAGCAGCTCCCGGGACACTCCGTCTGAAGCTTTCTTT
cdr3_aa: CASSSRDTPSEAFF

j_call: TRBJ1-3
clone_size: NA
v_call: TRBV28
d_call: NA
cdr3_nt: TGTGCCAGCGGCCTCTTGAAGGGAAACACCATATATTTT
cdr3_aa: CASGLLKGNTIYF

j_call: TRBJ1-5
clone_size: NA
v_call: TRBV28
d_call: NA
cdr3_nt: TGTGCCACCGCGGGGGCCGTAATCGGCTTTCAGCCCCAGCATTTT
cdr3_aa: CATAGAVIGFQPQHF

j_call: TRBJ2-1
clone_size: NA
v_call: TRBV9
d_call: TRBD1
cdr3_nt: TGTGCCAGCAGCGCAACAACCGGGACAGGAGAGTTCTTC
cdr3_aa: CASSATTGTGEFF

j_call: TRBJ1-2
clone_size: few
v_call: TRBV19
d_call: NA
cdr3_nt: TGTGCCAGTAGAACGACAGAAAACTATGGCTACACCTTC
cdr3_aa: CASRTTENYGYTF

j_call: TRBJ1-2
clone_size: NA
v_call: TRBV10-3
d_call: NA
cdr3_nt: TGTGCCATCAGTGAGTCGGGCGCCGAATGGGGCTACACCTTC
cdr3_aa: CAISESGAEWGYTF

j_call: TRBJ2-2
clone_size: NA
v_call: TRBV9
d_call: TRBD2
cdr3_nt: TGTGCCAGCAGGCAGCGGGGGGATACCGGGGAGCTGTTTTTT
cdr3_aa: CASRQRGDTGELFF

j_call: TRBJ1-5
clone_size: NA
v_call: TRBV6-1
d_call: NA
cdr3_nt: TGTGCCAGCAGTGAACAGTGGGCACCGCCTAATCAGCCCCAGCATTTT
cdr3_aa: CASSEQWAPPNQPQHF

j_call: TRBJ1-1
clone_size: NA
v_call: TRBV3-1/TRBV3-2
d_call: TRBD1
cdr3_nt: TGTGCCAGCAGCCACAAAGACAGGGTCCACGGGATGAACACTGAAGCTTTCTTT
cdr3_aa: CASSHKDRVHGMNTEAFF

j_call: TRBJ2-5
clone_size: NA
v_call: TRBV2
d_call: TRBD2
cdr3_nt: TGTGCCAGCACCCGGGGGGTCAAAGAGACCCAGTACTTC
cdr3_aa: CASTRGVKETQYF

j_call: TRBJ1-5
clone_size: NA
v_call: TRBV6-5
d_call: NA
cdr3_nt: TGTGCCAGCAGAACAGGGTCGCAGCCCCAGCATTTT
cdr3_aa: CASRTGSQPQHF

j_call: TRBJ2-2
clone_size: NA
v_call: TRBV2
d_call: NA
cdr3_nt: TGTGCCAGCAGTGAACTTAGGAGCAAGAACACCGGGGAGCTGTTTTTT
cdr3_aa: CASSELRSKNTGELFF

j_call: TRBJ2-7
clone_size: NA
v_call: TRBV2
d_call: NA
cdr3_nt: TGTGCCAGCAGTGGGGGCGGCTACGAGCAGTACTTC
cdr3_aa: CASSGGGYEQYF

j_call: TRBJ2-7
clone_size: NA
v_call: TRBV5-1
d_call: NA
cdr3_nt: TGCGCCAGCAGCTTGGGTAGTAGCTACGAGCAGTACTTC
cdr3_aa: CASSLGSSYEQYF

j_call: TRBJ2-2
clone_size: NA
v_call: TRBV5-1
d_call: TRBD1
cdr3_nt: TGCGCCAGCAGCTTGGGACAGGGGGTTCTCAACACCGGGGAGCTGTTTTTT
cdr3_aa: CASSLGQGVLNTGELFF

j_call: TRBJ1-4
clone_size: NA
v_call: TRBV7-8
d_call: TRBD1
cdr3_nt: TGTGCCAGCAGCTGGAGACAGGGGCAGAATGAAAAACTGTTTTTT
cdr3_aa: CASSWRQGQNEKLFF

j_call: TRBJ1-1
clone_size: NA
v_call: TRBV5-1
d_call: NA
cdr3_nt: TGCGCCAGCAGCTTGGCCTTGACGGGGAACACTGAAGCTTTCTTT
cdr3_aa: CASSLALTGNTEAFF

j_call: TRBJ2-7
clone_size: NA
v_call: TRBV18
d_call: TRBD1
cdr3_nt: TGTGCCAGCTCACTCATCGGGACAGCCTACGAGCAGTACTTC
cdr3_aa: CASSLIGTAYEQYF

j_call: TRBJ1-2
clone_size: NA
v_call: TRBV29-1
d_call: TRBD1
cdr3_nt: TGCAGCGTTGAGGATAGACAGGGGGCGGGCTATGGCTACACCTTC
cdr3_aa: CSVEDRQGAGYGYTF

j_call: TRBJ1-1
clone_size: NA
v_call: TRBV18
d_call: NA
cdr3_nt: TGTGCCAGCTCAGGCGGCGGGGGCTGGGACACTGAAGCTTTCTTT
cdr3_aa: CASSGGGGWDTEAFF

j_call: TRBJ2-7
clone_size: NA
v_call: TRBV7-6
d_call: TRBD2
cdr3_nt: TGTGCCAGCAGCTTAGGAACACTAGGACTAGCGGGAGACTACGAGCAGTACTTC
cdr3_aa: CASSLGTLGLAGDYEQYF